The 2 T cell receptor beta chains in this list originate from one sample, sequenced in a study of early T cells in non-severe SARS-CoV-2 infection. TCRdb reprocessed the 5' RACE reads with MiXCR, giving one entry per CDR3 protein. The sample includes around 62,000 distinct CDR3 sequences, around 12% of them seen just once. Sequenced material: whole blood. These receptors were taken from an adult who was a healthcare worker with PCR-confirmed SARS-CoV-2 infection or an uninfected control (not recorded which).

The chain joins TRBV28 to TRBJ2-7; 8 bases agree with TRBD1. The CDR3 is made up of 11 amino acids. CDR1 is MDHEN, CDR2 SYDVKM, per germline. Losses at the gene ends were 6 bases for V and 12 bases for J; bases not matched to a gene: 7. The CDR3 bases are TGTGCCAGCAGCTCCTCGGACAGGGTGTACTTC. Translation gives CASSSSDRVYF.

The chain uses TRBV28 and TRBJ2-3, with D unresolved. Trimming removed 8 bases from V and 0 bases from J, with 3 bases in between. Germline-derived CDR1 and CDR2 are MDHEN and SYDVKM. This CDR3 has 11 residues. The CDR3 DNA reads as TGTGCCAGCGGGAGCACAGATACGCAGTATTTT. This translates into CASGSTDTQYF.